These T cell receptor beta chains were read from a single sample in a study of blood T cell repertoires in COVID-19. Sequenced by immunoSEQ multiplex PCR; TCRdb stores in-frame clones only, minus some. The sample includes roughly 250,000 clones, approximately 90% seen only once; the top ten take around 0.91%. The sequencing input was peripheral blood. The origin of the receptors is a woman between 40 and 50 years old who had recovered from COVID-19. Both conserved end residues are part of each CDR3. The D gene is left open where the match is weak. Clone size is stated in some rows and not others, as once, few, many or a class when expanded.

V gene	D gene	J gene	clone size	CDR3 DNA	CDR3 protein
TRBV9	.	TRBJ1-5	.	TGTGCCAGCAGCGTAGGGTGGGAGGGGCAGCCCCAGCATTTT	CASSVGWEGQPQHF
TRBV12-3/TRBV12-4	.	TRBJ2-3	.	TGTGCCACCCTAGGCAGCGGCACAGATACGCAGTATTTT	CATLGSGTDTQYF
TRBV30	.	TRBJ1-6	.	TGTGCCTGGATGGGCAGGGCTAATTCACCCCTCCACTTT	CAWMGRANSPLHF
TRBV7-9	TRBD1	TRBJ2-7	.	TGTGCCAGCAGCCTAACAAGAGGGCAGGGGGCGTCCTACGAGCAGTACTTC	CASSLTRGQGASYEQYF
TRBV13	.	TRBJ2-5	.	TGTGCCAGCAGCGGGGAGACCGGGGGGCACTACTTC	CASSGETGGHYF
TRBV7-2	.	TRBJ1-3	once	TGTGCCAGCAGCTTTCCTGGGGGGAAGGGAAACACCATATATTTT	CASSFPGGKGNTIYF
TRBV4-1	TRBD1	TRBJ2-7	.	TGCGCCAGCAGCCAAGATTTGCGCAGGGGGCCAACCAGGAGCTCCTACGAGCAGTACTTC	CASSQDLRRGPTRSSYEQYF
TRBV29-1	TRBD2	TRBJ2-3	.	TGCAGCGTTGAAGATGGTCTAGCGGGAGATCGGGGAGATACGCAGTATTTT	CSVEDGLAGDRGDTQYF
TRBV7-9	.	TRBJ1-2	few	TGTGCCAGCAGCTTTAAGGGGGACAACTATGGCTACACCTTC	CASSFKGDNYGYTF
TRBV5-4	TRBD2	TRBJ2-2	.	TGTGCCAGCAGCCCGGGACTAGCGGGAGGGCCCGCCGGGGAGCTGTTTTTT	CASSPGLAGGPAGELFF
TRBV30	.	TRBJ2-2	.	TGTGCCTGGAGTCTGGGGAGGTGGAACACCGGGGAGCTGTTTTTT	CAWSLGRWNTGELFF
TRBV29-1	TRBD1	TRBJ1-3	.	TGCAGCGGGGGGACAGGGTCTGGAAACACCATATATTTT	CSGGTGSGNTIYF
TRBV6-5	.	TRBJ2-2	.	TGTGCCAGCAGGACCGACCCGGGGACCGGGGAGCTGTTTTTT	CASRTDPGTGELFF
TRBV16	TRBD1	TRBJ1-5	.	TGTGCCAGCAGCCCCCCGGGGGACAGGGCCCTGCCCCAGCATTTT	CASSPPGDRALPQHF